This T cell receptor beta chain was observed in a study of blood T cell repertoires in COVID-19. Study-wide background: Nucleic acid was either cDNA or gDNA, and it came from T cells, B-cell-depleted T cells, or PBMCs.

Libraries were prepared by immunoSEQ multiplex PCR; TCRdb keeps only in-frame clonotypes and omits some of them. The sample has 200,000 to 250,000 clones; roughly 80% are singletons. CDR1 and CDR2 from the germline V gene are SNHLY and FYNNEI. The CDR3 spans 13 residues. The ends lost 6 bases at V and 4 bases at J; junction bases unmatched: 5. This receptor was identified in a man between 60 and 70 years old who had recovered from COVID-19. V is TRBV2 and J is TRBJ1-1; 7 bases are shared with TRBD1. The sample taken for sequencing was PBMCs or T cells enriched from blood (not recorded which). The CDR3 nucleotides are TGTGCCAGCAGCGGACAGGCGGGCACTGAAGCTTTCTTT. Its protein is CASSGQAGTEAFF. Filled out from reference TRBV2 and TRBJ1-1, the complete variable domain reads EPEVTQTPSHQVTQMGQEVILRCVPISNHLYFYWYRQILGQKVEFLVSFYNNEISEKSEIFDDQFSVERPDGSNFTLKIRSTKLEDSAMYFCASSGQAGTEAFFGQGTRLTVV.